This TCR beta chain was observed in a study of regulatory T cells in long-lasting Graves disease. Study-wide points: Patients with persistent disease shared under 3,500 public clonotypes, outpacing the approximately 950 shared by new patients.

There are many counts of this clonotype. What it binds is not known. For TCR beta, libraries came from iRepertoire HTBI primers and Arm-PCR of CDR3 regions. TCRdb reprocessed the multiplex PCR reads with MiXCR, giving one entry per CDR3 protein. This table has about 530,000 distinct CDR3 sequences, 15% to 20% appearing once. The time point: newly diagnosed GD, antithyroid drugs for less than 3 months. There was RNA extracted from PBMCs, and the TCR library was made from it. This sample also appeared in a second study, on T cells in Graves' hyperthyroidism and ophthalmopathy.

The source was peripheral blood mononuclear cells (PBMCs), collected at new diagnosis, from a patient treated with antithyroid drugs. This sequence was found in a woman aged 40 to 65 with Graves disease.

The CDR3 nucleotides read TGTGCCATCAGTGAGTCGGGGGACCTCCGAGAGACCCAGTACTTC. Its protein is CAISESGDLRETQYF. The rearrangement uses TRBV10-3 and TRBJ2-5, with D perhaps matching TRBD1 or TRBD2 (5 bases each). V gave up 0 bases and J gave up 4 bases, with 12 bases separating them. Per germline, CDR1 ENHRY and CDR2 SYGVKD. CDR3 length: 15 residues.